The 13 T cell receptor beta chains below come from one sample, sequenced in a study of T-cell reconstitution after alpha-beta-depleted transplantation in children. Unique molecular identifiers were incorporated into the prepared TCRbeta library. From the PCR reads, TCRdb called clonotypes with MiXCR, one entry per CDR3 protein. This sample has over 200,000 distinct CDR3 sequences, with about 15% found just once. The specimen was PBMCs, mostly from graft donor cells, collected 360 days after TCRalphabeta/CD19-depleted stem cell transplant. These receptors originate from a male patient between 2 and 9 years old who had a stem cell transplant for acute lymphoblastic leukemia, so the T cells may come from the graft donor.

In the case of this clonotype: Compared with germline, one end of the junction differs, possibly owing to a read error. The CDR3 DNA is TGTGCCAGCAGTGAACAGGGTTTTGCCTTC. Amino acids: CASSEQGFAF. This chain uses TRBV2 with TRBJ1-2; a weak D match, TRBD1 (5 bases). Germline assignment: CDR1 SNHLY and CDR2 FYNNEI. This CDR3 region has 10 residues. Together with reference TRBV2 and TRBJ1-2, the CDR3 gives the full variable domain: EPEVTQTPSHQVTQMGQEVILRCVPISNHLYFYWYRQILGQKVEFLVSFYNNEISEKSEIFDDQFSVERPDGSNFTLKIRSTKLEDSAMYFCASSEQGFAFGSGTRLTVV.

In its sample, this clonotype was seen a few times. The J gene is TRBJ1-5, the V gene TRBV19; D not certain. Trimming removed 5 bases from V and 11 bases from J, with 22 bases in between. The CDR3 length is 15 residues. The V gene's germline CDR1 is LNHDA and CDR2 SQIVND (reference sequence). This chain's CDR3 is CASSPPSDIGRAQHF. The CDR3 nucleotides are TGTGCCAGTAGTCCTCCCTCCGACATCGGGAGGGCCCAGCATTTT.

The sample holds many counts of this clonotype. The chain has TRBV24-1 and TRBJ2-5; perhaps TRBD1 as D (5 bases). CDR3 length: 14 residues. V lost 3 bases and J 4 bases, leaving 11 bases between the germline ends. Looked up from germline, CDR1 is KGHDR and CDR2 is SFDVKD. Here the CDR3 DNA reads TGTGCCACCAGTGATATGGACACAAGAGAGACCCAGTACTTC. It translates to CATSDMDTRETQYF.

The chain uses TRBV7-8 and TRBJ2-1, with D uncertain. The CDR3 extends over 13 amino acids. The germline V gene encodes CDR1 SGHVS and CDR2 FQNEAQ. The V and J ends lost 1 base and 4 bases respectively, with 5 bases between them. The CDR3 reads CASSLDGYNEQFF. CDR3 sequence (DNA): TGTGCCAGCAGCTTAGACGGGTACAATGAGCAGTTCTTC.

As for this clonotype: Germline and junction disagree at one end, which may indicate a read error. The J gene is TRBJ1-1, the V gene TRBV7-6, with D unclear. CDR3 length equals 15 residues. The germline V gene encodes CDR1 SGHVS and CDR2 FNYEAQ. The CDR3, as DNA: TGTGCCAGCAGCTTAGAAGGAATCATGAACACTGAACCTTTCTTT. Protein product: CASSLEGIMNTEPFF.

A few counts support this clonotype. The rearrangement joins TRBV5-1 to TRBJ1-5, with D possibly being TRBD1 (6 bases). CDR3 length equals 15 residues. The germline V gene has CDR1 SGHRS and CDR2 YFSETQ. V lost 4 bases and J 0 bases, leaving 11 bases between the germline ends. Written as DNA, the CDR3 is TGCGCCAGCAGCGAGGACAGTTATAGCAATCAGCCCCAGCATTTT. This sequence encodes CASSEDSYSNQPQHF.

This clonotype was observed at least ten times. The chain joins TRBV27 to TRBJ2-2; weak D call: TRBD2 (5 bases). V lost 5 bases and J 9 bases, leaving 19 bases between the germline ends. The germline V gene encodes CDR1 MNHEY and CDR2 SMNVEV (reference sequence). The length of the CDR3 is 15 residues. The CDR3 region is CASSPARTFSRELFF. The CDR3 region has the DNA TGTGCCAGCAGTCCCGCCCGGACTTTTTCGAGGGAGCTGTTTTTT.

In this sample, this clonotype turned up a few times. The chain employs TRBV11-1 and TRBJ2-7; perhaps TRBD1 as D (6 bases). CDR1 and CDR2 from the germline V gene are SGHAT and FQDESV (reference sequence). The CDR3 length is 21 residues. The V end lost 5 bases, the J end lost 5 bases, and 37 bases lay between the germline ends. DNA of the CDR3: TGTGCCAGCAGCCCCCTTGGTCAGAGACAGGCAAGTATTTTCTGGTCGGACGAGCAGTACTTC. It yields the protein CASSPLGQRQASIFWSDEQYF.

This chain joins TRBV20-1 and TRBJ1-4; D gene uncertain. V was clipped by 0 bases and J by 0 bases, with 2 bases between them. The CDR3 contains 13 residues. Germline V gene sequence: CDR1 DFQATT, CDR2 SNEGSKA (reference sequence). CDR3 amino acids: CSARDATNEKLFF. Here the CDR3 DNA reads TGCAGTGCTAGAGACGCAACTAATGAAAAACTGTTTTTT.

The chain couples TRBV7-9 to TRBJ2-2; 8 bases map to TRBD1. CDR1 is SEHNR and CDR2 is FQNEAQ in the germline V gene (reference sequence). The junction had 8 bases not matched to a gene; V was cut back by 5 bases and J by 0 bases. This CDR3 contains 17 residues. The CDR3 loop is CASSPRDRPANTGELFF. CDR3 in DNA: TGTGCCAGCAGCCCGCGGGACAGGCCCGCGAACACCGGGGAGCTGTTTTTT.

This clonotype was counted only a few times. The V gene is TRBV15, the J gene TRBJ1-2; D uncertain. Germline V gene lookup returns CDR1 LNHNV and CDR2 YYDKDF (reference sequence). Trimming removed 0 bases at V and 5 bases at J, with 7 bases between. CDR3 length equals 13 residues. The CDR3 spells CATSRDVSYGYTF. DNA for the CDR3: TGTGCCACCAGCAGAGATGTATCTTATGGCTACACCTTC.

This clonotype was seen more than once but under ten times. The chain is built from TRBV27 and TRBJ1-2; TRBD1 matches at 7 bases. Germline assignment: CDR1 MNHEY and CDR2 SMNVEV (reference sequence). J was trimmed by 5 bases and V by 7 bases; bases with no gene match: 19. The CDR3 has 17 amino acids. The CDR3 spells CASTHSPSDREVYGYTF. Written as DNA, the CDR3 is TGTGCCAGCACCCACTCTCCCAGTGACAGGGAAGTTTATGGCTACACCTTC.

The V and J genes are TRBV6-5 and TRBJ1-1; D not resolved. The V gene lost 0 bases and the J gene lost 2 bases, with 19 bases spanning the gap. CDR3 length: 18 residues. Looked up from germline, CDR1 is MNHEY and CDR2 is SVGAGI. CDR3 sequence reads: CASSYSKGGIGFNTEAFF. In DNA form, the CDR3 reads TGTGCCAGCAGTTACTCGAAAGGAGGGATCGGATTTAACACTGAAGCTTTCTTT.